A selection of T cell receptor beta chains follows, all from one sample in a study of quantifying T cell responses using KT2 cells. TCRdb passed the UMI-ligation and nested PCR reads through MiXCR, listing each CDR3 protein once. This sample has 25,000 to 35,000 distinct CDR3 sequences; approximately 6.8% occur once, and the top ten carry approximately 15%. The specimen was PBMCs spiked with cells of the T cell clone KT2. Source of these receptors: a human donor. CDR3s include the opening cysteine and the closing phenylalanine or tryptophan. Each record gives: CDR3 length, V gene, D gene, J gene, clone size, CDR3 DNA, CDR3 protein. D genes are given only for firm matches. Some rows have no size entry. The others give once, few or many, or a class for an expanded clone.

15	TRBV10-3	TRBD2	TRBJ2-1	few	TGTGCCACGACGACTAGCGGGCCAACCTACAATGAGCAGTTCTTC	CATTTSGPTYNEQFF
15	TRBV7-9	TRBD2	TRBJ2-3	many	TGTGCCAGCAGCGTTACTAGCGTCAACACAGATACGCAGTATTTT	CASSVTSVNTDTQYF
15	TRBV3-1	TRBD1	TRBJ1-2	many	TGTGCCAGCAGCCCTAGACAGGGGCGAGGCTATGGCTACACCTTC	CASSPRQGRGYGYTF
13	TRBV12-5	NA	TRBJ1-5	few	TGTGCTAGTGGTTTTGACCTTAATCAGCCCCAGCATTTT	CASGFDLNQPQHF
12	TRBV14	NA	TRBJ1-4	many	TGTGCCAGCAGCCAAGATCGTGAAAAACTGTTTTTT	CASSQDREKLFF
14	TRBV6-2/TRBV6-3	NA	TRBJ1-6	few	TGTGCCAGCAGTTATGAACATGATAATTCACCCCTCCACTTT	CASSYEHDNSPLHF
14	TRBV20-1	TRBD2	TRBJ2-7	many	TGCAGTGCTAGGGGATGGGGAGCGGGAAGCGAGCAGTACTTC	CSARGWGAGSEQYF
15	TRBV10-3	TRBD1	TRBJ2-6	many	TGTGCCATCGGGACAGGGGCTGCTGGGGCCAACGTCCTGACTTTC	CAIGTGAAGANVLTF
18	TRBV20-1	NA	TRBJ1-5	few	TGCAGTGCTCCCCCGAAGGGGGGGTTTGGGTACGGCAATCAGCCCCAGCATTTT	CSAPPKGGFGYGNQPQHF
14	TRBV3-1	NA	TRBJ2-1	few	TGTGCCAGCAGCCAAGATGCAGCCTTCAATGAGCAGTTCTTC	CASSQDAAFNEQFF
16	TRBV18	TRBD1	TRBJ1-1	few	TGTGCCAGCTCACCAAGGCCGGGACAGGGGGCTTCAGAAGCTTTCTTT	CASSPRPGQGASEAFF
17	TRBV7-9	TRBD2	TRBJ2-7	NA	TGTGCCAGCAGCATGGGACTAGCGGGAGGTGCCTCCTACGAGCAGTACTTC	CASSMGLAGGASYEQYF
13	TRBV12-3/TRBV12-4	NA	TRBJ1-6	few	TGTGCCAGCAGTTTAGTCTTGGTATCACCCCTCCACTTT	CASSLVLVSPLHF
12	TRBV3-1	NA	TRBJ2-7	few	TGTGCCAGCAGCCAAGGGGGCTACGAGCAGTACTTC	CASSQGGYEQYF
20	TRBV29-1	TRBD1	TRBJ1-2	many	TGCAGCGTTGTGCCGCCTACTCCAGGGGGGGAGGACAGATTTCTCTATGGCTACACCTTC	CSVVPPTPGGEDRFLYGYTF
15	TRBV13	TRBD2	TRBJ2-1	many	TGTGCCAGCAGCCGTCTAACGGGAGGCAACAATGAGCAGTTCTTC	CASSRLTGGNNEQFF
16	TRBV20-1	TRBD2	TRBJ2-5	few	TGCAGTGCTAGACAACGACTAGCATACCCTGAGGAGACCCAGTACTTC	CSARQRLAYPEETQYF
11	TRBV7-9	TRBD2	TRBJ2-7	few	TGTGCCAGCAGCTTTGGGACTACTCAGTACTTC	CASSFGTTQYF
14	TRBV18	TRBD1	TRBJ1-2	few	TGTGCCAGCTCACCACGGACAGGAGATTATGGCTACACCTTC	CASSPRTGDYGYTF
17	TRBV30	TRBD2	TRBJ2-1	many	TGTGCCTGGAGCAGAACTCGGACTAGCGGCCCTGGTAGGGAGCAGTTCTTC	CAWSRTRTSGPGREQFF
11	TRBV25-1	NA	TRBJ1-1	medium-sized	TGTGCCAGCAGTGATGGCACTGAAGCTTTCTTT	CASSDGTEAFF
20	TRBV6-6	TRBD1	TRBJ1-5	medium-sized	TGTGCCAGCAGCCCCGGGACAGGGGTTATTTTGTTCTATAGCAATCAGCCCCAGCATTTT	CASSPGTGVILFYSNQPQHF
15	TRBV12-3/TRBV12-4	TRBD2	TRBJ2-4	many	TGTGCCAGCAGTTTGGAGGGGACTACCAAAAACATTCAGTACTTC	CASSLEGTTKNIQYF
14	TRBV2	TRBD1	TRBJ2-5	NA	TGTGCCAGCAGTGCGGGACAGTTGCAAGAGACCCAGTACTTC	CASSAGQLQETQYF
13	TRBV29-1	NA	TRBJ2-3	many	TGCAGCGTTGCCAGGGACGGGACAGATACGCAGTATTTT	CSVARDGTDTQYF
16	TRBV12-3/TRBV12-4	TRBD2	TRBJ2-7	NA	TGTGCCAGCAGCCGCAGGACTAGCGGGAGTGGCCACGAGCAGTACTTC	CASSRRTSGSGHEQYF
16	TRBV20-1	TRBD2	TRBJ2-1	many	TGCAGCAGTGCTAGTAGCAGTGGCGGGAGTTTGGGTGAGCAGTTCTTC	CSSASSSGGSLGEQFF
14	TRBV6-5	TRBD1	TRBJ1-1	few	TGTGCCAGCAGTTTGGACAGGGGGAACACTGAAGCTTTCTTT	CASSLDRGNTEAFF
16	TRBV20-1	NA	TRBJ2-3	NA	TGCAGTGCTAGAGATCCAACAGGCAGGAGCACAGATACGCAGTATTTT	CSARDPTGRSTDTQYF
14	TRBV12-3/TRBV12-4	NA	TRBJ2-1	few	TGTGCCAGCAGTTTGGAGGGGAACTACAATGAGCAGTTCTTC	CASSLEGNYNEQFF
14	TRBV4-3	NA	TRBJ1-2	many	TGCGCCAGCAGCCAAGATTGGGGGAGAAGTGGCTACACCTTC	CASSQDWGRSGYTF
17	TRBV11-3	NA	TRBJ2-6	few	TGTGCCAGCAGCTTGGGAGGGGGATATACCGGGGCCAACGTCCTGACTTTC	CASSLGGGYTGANVLTF
15	TRBV5-5	NA	TRBJ2-1	many	TGTGCCAGCAGCTTGGATGCGGAACTGGCCCCTGAGCAGTTCTTC	CASSLDAELAPEQFF
13	TRBV29-1	NA	TRBJ1-1	NA	TGCAGCGTAGACCCGGCCAGGGGTCTTGAAGCTTTCTTT	CSVDPARGLEAFF
19	TRBV20-1	TRBD1	TRBJ2-1	few	TGCAGTGCTAGACCGGGACAGGGTTCTACGGGGAGCTCCTACAATGAGCAGTTCTTC	CSARPGQGSTGSSYNEQFF
13	TRBV15	NA	TRBJ1-6	many	TGTGCCACCAGCAGAGATCGGAGCTCACCCCTCCACTTT	CATSRDRSSPLHF
14	TRBV7-9	NA	TRBJ2-7	many	TGTGCCAGCAGCTTAGCGGGGCCGACCTACGAGCAGTACTTC	CASSLAGPTYEQYF
17	TRBV4-1	TRBD2	TRBJ2-2	NA	TGCGCCAGCAGCCAAGATCCCAGACTAGCGGGGGCTTCCGAGCTGTTTTTT	CASSQDPRLAGASELFF
15	TRBV27	TRBD1	TRBJ1-1	few	TGTGCCAGCAGTCGCAATGGACAGGGGGGCACTGAAGCTTTCTTT	CASSRNGQGGTEAFF
13	TRBV10-2	NA	TRBJ2-1	few	TGCGCCAGCAGGGACGGGACTTTCTATGAGCAGTTCTTC	CASRDGTFYEQFF
15	TRBV12-3/TRBV12-4	NA	TRBJ2-3	many	TGTGCCAGCAGCACCGGAAGATTTGGCACAGATACGCAGTATTTT	CASSTGRFGTDTQYF
13	TRBV29-1	NA	TRBJ2-6	many	TGCAGCGGGACGGTTTCTGGGGCCAACGTCCTGACTTTC	CSGTVSGANVLTF
17	TRBV18	NA	TRBJ1-4	few	TGTGCCAGCTCACCCCGCATGTATGGGGACCCCTATGAAAAACTGTTTTTT	CASSPRMYGDPYEKLFF
14	TRBV6-5	NA	TRBJ1-4	few	TGTGCCAGCAGAGCACCGGGTAATAATGAAAAACTGTTTTTT	CASRAPGNNEKLFF
12	TRBV2	NA	TRBJ2-7	few	TGTGCCAGCGTAAGAAATCCCTACGAGCAGTACTTC	CASVRNPYEQYF
14	TRBV4-3	NA	TRBJ1-1	many	TGCGCCAGCAGCCAAGACCGATGGGGGACTGAAGCTTTCTTT	CASSQDRWGTEAFF